Below, 30 T cell receptor delta chains from the same sample are listed, as sequenced in a study of γδ T cells in repeated Plasmodium falciparum infection. TCRdb reapplied CATT to the multiplex PCR reads. The repertoire holds approximately 60,000 delta-chain clones, with around 1.7% as singletons. Vgamma9/Vdelta2+ and Vdelta2-negative gammadelta T cells were flow-sorted from PBMC for bulk sequencing. Material for sequencing was gamma-delta T cells from blood. These receptors were collected from a pool of human donors (malaria-infected and uninfected, not separated).

Within the sample, this clone is medium-sized. The chain recombines TRDV1 with TRDJ1, with no clear D. Deletions cut 5 bases from V and 2 bases from J, with 12 bases between. This CDR3 is 14 amino acids long. CDR1 and CDR2 (germline): TSWWSYY, QGS. The CDR3 region is CALGRDIRTDKLIF. The CDR3 nucleotides read TGTGCTCTTGGGAGGGACATCAGGACCGATAAACTCATCTTT.

There are a few counts of this clone. TCRdb's protein, taken from a much larger clone, differs from this DNA's translation at residue 17, likely owing to a read error; the protein displayed comes from the DNA. This chain links TRDV2 with TRDJ1; 13 nucleotides match TRDD3. CDR1 is GEAIGNYY and CDR2 is EKD in the germline V gene. J lost 3 bases, V lost 0 bases, and 24 bases had no gene match. There are 23 residues in the CDR3. CDR3 nucleotides: TGTGCCTGTGACACCGTCCAAAATTTAGGAGTACTGGGGGATACGCGGGGACCCGATAAACTCATCTTT. Its protein is CACDTVQNLGVLGDTRGPDKLIF.

This clone is deemed medium-sized. The same CDR3 also results from other DNA sequences found in this sample. This sequence joins TRDV2 and TRDJ1, with 10 bases matching TRDD3. The V gene end was trimmed by 3 bases and the J gene end by 0 bases; junction bases not matched to a gene: 33. The V gene's germline CDR1 is GEAIGNYY and CDR2 EKD. The CDR3 extends over 25 amino acids. CDR3 sequence reads: CACDPIRSSSYSWGILRAYTDKLIF. The CDR3 DNA reads TGTGCCTGTGACCCGATCCGTTCAAGTTCCTACTCGTGGGGGATACTAAGGGCGTACACCGATAAACTCATCTTT.

This clone showed up just a few times. It is likely a read error: a sequence one base away is far more abundant. Other nucleotide sequences in the sample specify the same CDR3. The genes are TRDV3 and TRDJ1, with 10 bases fitting TRDD3. No J gene is reported in TCRdb; it was inferred here by comparing the DNA with germline. The germline gives CDR1 TVYSNPD, CDR2 GDNSRS (reference sequence). CDR3 length: 21 residues. The V gene end was trimmed by 1 base and the J gene end by 7 bases; junction bases not matched to a gene: 30. The CDR3 nucleotides are TGTGCCTTTATGGCCCTGCGATATACTGGGGGATCACCCTCACGAACCTCTAAACTCATCTTT. The encoded protein is CAFMALRYTGGSPSRTSKLIF.

This clone was seen ten or more times. A far larger clone is off by one base, so a read error is likely. Other DNA sequences in this sample translate to the same CDR3. The rearrangement uses TRDV1 and TRDJ1; TRDD2 aligns across 7 bases. Germline CDR1 reads TSWWSYY; CDR2 reads QGS. CDR3 length equals 22 residues. The CDR3 reads CALGESSSYRSLMGPPTDKLIF. The CDR3 region has the DNA TGTGCTCTTGGGGAATCCTCTTCCTATCGATCGCTTATGGGTCCCCCTACCGATAAGCTCATCTTT.

A remark on this clone: A read error likely explains why the TCRdb protein, taken from a much larger clone, differs from this DNA's translation at residue 21; the protein shown is translated from the DNA. V and J are TRDV3 and TRDJ1; the match to TRDD3 covers 12 bases. In the absence of a J gene in TCRdb, the DNA was matched to germline to assign it here. Trimming removed 1 base from V and 0 bases from J; junction bases left unmatched: 45. This CDR3 has 29 amino acids. Germline V gene data show CDR1 as TVYSNPD and CDR2 as GDNSRS (reference sequence). CDR3 in DNA: TGTGCCTTTAAAGTCCCCTGCCTCTTAACCAAACTGGGGGATACCCCGATCTACATGTCGTGCAGCGACACCGATAAACTCATCTTT. This gives the protein CAFKVPCLLTKLGDTPIYMSCSDTDKLIF.

There are a few counts of this clone. A far bigger clonotype differs at one base, so this is likely a read error. This CDR3 is also generated by other DNA sequences in the sample. The rearrangement joins TRDV3 to TRDJ1; 13 bases are a match to TRDD3. The CDR3 is 24 amino acids. Germline V gene lookup returns CDR1 TVYSNPD and CDR2 GDNSRS (reference sequence). V trimming: 3 bases; J trimming: 0 bases; junction bases outside the gene matches: 31. The CDR3 DNA sequence: TGTGCCTTACCAATGTCCCCCTCAACTGGGGGATACGCGTACCCAAAAACGTACACCGATAAACTCATCTTT. Translated, it gives CALPMSPSTGGYAYPKTYTDKLIF.

This clone has only a few counts. TCRdb's listed protein matches a much larger clone and diverges from this DNA's translation at residue 17, likely through a read error; the protein shown comes from the DNA. The rearrangement links TRDV1 to TRDJ1, with a tentative D call TRDD2 (6 bases). Assignment of the J gene here rests on matching the DNA to germline, because TCRdb gives none. The CDR3 is 21 residues long. Germline CDR1 reads TSWWSYY; CDR2 reads QGS. The CDR3 DNA reads as TGTGCTCTTGGGGTTCAAGGGTGGCTCCTACTTCGTACTTCGTACACCGGTAAACTCATCTTT. It translates to CALGVQGWLLLRTSYTGKLIF.

This clone was found many times. This DNA's translation and the protein TCRdb lists, from a much larger clone, do not match at residue 6, likely due to a read error; the protein shown is translated from the DNA. V usage is TRDV1 and J usage is TRDJ1; 9 positions agree with TRDD3. V shed 9 bases, J shed 4 bases, and the junction held 18 bases outside the gene matches. This CDR3 is built from 17 residues. Germline CDR1 reads TSWWSYY; CDR2 reads QGS. CDR3 region: CALTPCRWGYAGDKLIF. The CDR3 coding sequence is TGTGCTCTGACACCCTGTAGATGGGGATACGCGGGCGATAAACTCATCTTT.

Notes on this clone: TCRdb's listed protein matches a much larger clone and diverges from this DNA's translation at residue 5, likely through a read error; the protein shown comes from the DNA. This rearrangement joins TRDV2 to TRDJ4; 8 bases map to TRDD3. The J gene, missing from TCRdb, was assigned here through DNA to germline matching. CDR1 GEAIGNYY and CDR2 EKD come from the germline V gene. V shed 7 bases, J shed 1 base, and the junction held 19 bases outside the gene matches. The CDR3 is 17 amino acids. The CDR3 spells CACFRGDTSAEVRPLIF. CDR3 sequence (DNA): TGTGCCTGCTTCCGCGGGGATACATCAGCGGAAGTCAGACCCCTGATCTTT.

Note on this clone: TCRdb attributes to this sequence the protein of a much larger clone, which differs from the DNA translation at residue 14; a read error is likely, and the protein displayed is translated from the DNA. The chain is built from TRDV1 and TRDJ1; possible D gene TRDD3, 7 bases. The CDR3 runs to 20 residues. V lost 2 bases to trimming and J lost 0 bases, with 25 bases between them. CDR1 is TSWWSYY and CDR2 is QGS in the germline V gene. CDR3 DNA: TGTGCTCTTGGGGAAGTGTCCTACGGGGTGGGGGAGCAACACACCGATAAACTCATCTTT. This translates into CALGEVSYGVGEQHTDKLIF.

This clone was counted a few times. TCRdb's listed protein matches a much larger clone and diverges from this DNA's translation at residue 18, likely through a read error; the protein shown comes from the DNA. J is TRDJ1 and V is TRDV1; 11 bases fit TRDD3. The J gene, not given by TCRdb, was assigned here from a germline match of the nucleotide sequence. Per the germline V gene, CDR1 is TSWWSYY and CDR2 is QGS. This CDR3 is 22 amino acids long. DNA for the CDR3: TGTGCTCTTGGGGCCCCTGTTGGGCCTGACTGGGGGATATTGACGTACACCGGTAAACTCATCTTT. This sequence encodes CALGAPVGPDWGILTYTGKLIF.

This clone has only a few counts. A far larger clone is one base from this, pointing to a likely read error. Other DNA sequences within the sample encode an identical CDR3. The genes are TRDV2 and TRDJ1; 8 positions match TRDD3. No J segment appears in TCRdb, so it was assigned here by matching the sequence to germline. The germline V gene has CDR1 GEAIGNYY and CDR2 EKD. The CDR3 has 29 amino acids. The V segment lost 3 bases and the J segment 0 bases; nucleotides outside the gene matches: 47. The CDR3 region is CACDPAFRPNGVEPLLGADADLYTDKLIF. The CDR3 DNA reads TGTGCCTGTGACCCTGCTTTCCGGCCCAATGGAGTAGAGCCCTTACTGGGGGCCGACGCTGACCTATACACCGATAAACTCATCTTT.

This clone was seen a few times. TCRdb lists the protein of a much larger clone for this DNA, which differs at residue 10, so this is likely a read error; the protein given here is translated from the DNA itself. This chain connects TRDV1 to TRDJ1, with D possibly TRDD3 on 5 matching bases. Here the J gene came from matching the DNA to germline, since TCRdb omits it. Between the trimmed V and J ends, which lost 4 bases and 5 bases, there was a span of 29 bases. The CDR3 length is 19 residues. Looked up from germline, CDR1 is TSWWSYY and CDR2 is QGS. The CDR3 region is CALGVHVGGEGPGRDKLIF. CDR3 DNA: TGTGCTCTTGGGGTCCATGTAGGGGGTGAGGGACCCGGCAGGGATAAACTCATCTTT.

There are many counts of this clone. This likely reflects a read error, since a far larger clone is one base away. Other nucleotide sequences in the sample specify the same CDR3. The chain links TRDV1 to TRDJ1; unclear D gene. Looked up from germline, CDR1 is TSWWSYY and CDR2 is QGS. CDR3 length: 17 amino acids. The CDR3 region has the DNA TGTGCTCTTGGGGAACGCAAGGGAGCCCAGTACACCGATAAACTCATCTTC. Its translation: CALGERKGAQYTDKLIF.

Of note for this clone: TCRdb's protein for this DNA is that of a much larger clone and differs from the translation at residue 6, likely a read error; the protein shown is the DNA translation. This chain links TRDV1 with TRDJ1; D may correspond to TRDD2 or TRDD3 (8 bases each). The J gene, missing from TCRdb, was assigned here through DNA to germline matching. V dropped 4 bases and J dropped 1 base, with 40 bases sitting between them. Germline CDR1 reads TSWWSYY; CDR2 reads QGS. This CDR3 has 24 residues. The CDR3: CALGASSYQRMYWGPLPATDKLIF. DNA of the CDR3: TGTGCTCTTGGGGCTTCTTCCTACCAGAGAATGTACTGGGGGCCCCTCCCTGCCACCGATAAACTCATCTTT.

This clone was observed many times. The protein recorded in TCRdb matches a much larger clone and deviates from this DNA's translation at residue 10, suggesting a read error; the protein here is obtained by translating the DNA. The rearrangement uses TRDV1 and TRDJ1, with D perhaps matching TRDD3 (6 bases). This CDR3 is 17 amino acids long. The germline V and J ends were trimmed by 0 bases and 2 bases, with 16 bases remaining between them. Per germline, CDR1 TSWWSYY and CDR2 QGS. The CDR3 loop is CALGELTMGGGTDKLIF. CDR3 nucleotides: TGTGCTCTTGGGGAACTAACGATGGGGGGTGGGACCGATAAACTCATCTTT.

This clone has more than one count but fewer than ten. TCRdb attributes to this sequence the protein of a much larger clone, which differs from the DNA translation at residue 21; a read error is likely, and the protein displayed is translated from the DNA. V is TRDV1 and J is TRDJ1; 11 nucleotides agree with TRDD3. Since TCRdb gives no J gene, matching the DNA to germline was used here to assign it. V shed 0 bases, J shed 3 bases, and the junction held 33 bases outside the gene matches. CDR3 length: 26 residues. Germline CDR1 reads TSWWSYY; CDR2 reads QGS. The CDR3 spells CALGELVAPSFLAYWGIGGYADKLIF. In DNA, the CDR3 is TGTGCTCTTGGGGAACTAGTGGCCCCCTCCTTCCTCGCGTACTGGGGGATAGGGGGGTACGCCGATAAACTCATCTTT.

As to this clone: This likely stems from a read error, as it lies one base from a far larger clone. This CDR3 is also generated by other DNA sequences in the sample. The J gene is TRDJ1, the V gene TRDV1, with unresolved D. The J gene was not available in TCRdb and was assigned here by matching the DNA to germline segments. Trimming left V 1 base short and J 0 bases short, with 21 bases between. There are 19 residues in the CDR3. In germline, CDR1 is TSWWSYY, CDR2 QGS. In DNA, the CDR3 is TGTGCTCTTGGGGAACCATCGGACAGGCTTTACCCCTACACCGATAAACTCATCTTT. Translating it yields CALGEPSDRLYPYTDKLIF.

This clone was recorded many times. Only one base separates this from a far larger clonotype, so it likely reflects a read error. The sample contains more than one DNA sequence encoding this CDR3. The V gene is TRDV2, but the J gene lacks a call; the table gives TRDD3 as D, unverified against the DNA. CDR1 and CDR2 from the germline V gene are GEAIGNYY and EKD. There are 18 residues in the CDR3. CDR3 region: CACDTVRGTQLYTDKLIF. The CDR3 coding sequence is TGTGCCTGTGACACCGTCCGGGGGACCCAATTGTACACCGATAAACTCATTTTT.

This chain connects TRDV1 to TRDJ1; 12 bases fit TRDD3. CDR1 is TSWWSYY and CDR2 is QGS in the germline V gene. This CDR3 contains 25 residues. V was clipped by 1 base and J by 0 bases; unmatched bases: 27. The CDR3, as DNA: TGTGCTCTTGGGGAACCCATAGGCTTCCTACACCAGCCCTGGGGGATACGTCAGTACACCGATAAACTCATCTTT. It is translated as CALGEPIGFLHQPWGIRQYTDKLIF.

With respect to this clone: TCRdb attributes to this sequence the protein of a much larger clone, which differs from the DNA translation at residue 3; a read error is likely, and the protein displayed is translated from the DNA. The chain couples TRDV1 to TRDJ1, with 8 bases aligning to TRDD3. In germline, CDR1 is TSWWSYY, CDR2 QGS. The CDR3 contains 19 residues. CDR3 in amino acids: CAPGESSGYWGYDTDKLIF. The CDR3 bases are TGTGCTCCTGGGGAATCCAGCGGCTACTGGGGGTACGACACCGATAAACTCATCTTT.

This clone was seen a handful of times. Since a far larger clone is one base different, this is likely a read error. Different DNA sequences within this sample yield the same CDR3. The chain links TRDV1 to TRDJ1; perhaps TRDD3 as D (8 bases). Germline V lookup: CDR1 TSWWSYY, CDR2 QGS. Trimming cost V 3 bases and J 3 bases, with 32 bases left between them. The length of the CDR3 is 21 residues. CDR3 amino acids: CALGDSAFLRAGGYCPDKLIF. CDR3 nucleotide sequence: TGTGCTCTTGGGGACTCGGCCTTCCTCCGGGCAGGGGGATATTGCCCCGATAAACTCATCTTT.

This clone turned up a few times. TCRdb's protein for this DNA is that of a much larger clone and differs from the translation at residue 8, likely a read error; the protein shown is the DNA translation. The chain has TRDV1 and TRDJ1; TRDD3 matches at 11 bases. The CDR3 runs to 20 residues. CDR1 and CDR2 from the germline V gene are TSWWSYY and QGS. V shed 0 bases and J 7 bases; nucleotides not matched to a gene: 19. This chain's CDR3 is CALGELRPFWMGDTFGKLIF. CDR3 nucleotides: TGTGCTCTTGGGGAACTTCGCCCGTTCTGGATGGGGGATACGTTCGGTAAACTCATCTTT.

A note on this clone: The protein that TCRdb holds for this DNA derives from a much larger clone and differs from the translated DNA at residue 9, which likely indicates a read error; the protein shown here is translated from the DNA. The chain has TRDV1 and TRDJ1; D not certain. V lost 7 bases and J 0 bases, leaving 21 bases between the germline ends. This CDR3 has 17 residues. Germline CDR1 is TSWWSYY and CDR2 is QGS. This chain's CDR3 is CALVERVSVPYTDKLIF. CDR3 DNA sequence: TGTGCTCTTGTCGAACGAGTGAGTGTTCCCTACACCGATAAACTCATCTTT.

On this clone itself: The TCRdb protein comes from a much larger clone and disagrees with this DNA's translation at residue 12, likely due to a read error; the protein given here is derived from the DNA. CDR3 amino acids: CALGEPEYVRVLDKLIF. The CDR3 nucleotides are TGTGCTCTTGGGGAGCCGGAGTACGTGAGGGTCCTCGATAAACTCATCTTT. This rearrangement joins TRDV1 to TRDJ1; D gene ambiguous. TCRdb gives no J gene; it was assigned here by matching the DNA to germline. Germline-derived CDR1 and CDR2 are TSWWSYY and QGS. V was clipped by 3 bases and J by 4 bases, with 21 bases between them. The CDR3 is made up of 17 amino acids.

As concerns this clone: This likely traces to a read error, being one base from a far larger clone. This chain connects TRDV2 to TRDJ1; tentative D call: TRDD3 (6 bases). Deletions cut 9 bases from V and 2 bases from J, with 30 bases between. CDR1 is GEAIGNYY and CDR2 is EKD in the germline V gene. The CDR3 runs to 18 residues. The CDR3 DNA reads as TGTGCCCGCAGGCTACAGATCTGGGGATGGCCCTATACCGATAAACTCATCTTT. Protein product: CARRLQIWGWPYTDKLIF.

This clone was recorded many times. TCRdb's protein, taken from a much larger clone, differs from this DNA's translation at residue 3, likely owing to a read error; the protein displayed comes from the DNA. This chain's CDR3 is CALIRPCRGYTDKLIF. The DNA for the CDR3 is TGTGCCCTCATCCGACCCTGTCGGGGTTACACCGATAAACTCATCTTT. The V and J genes are TRDV3 and TRDJ1; D gene unclear. V lost 5 bases to trimming and J lost 0 bases, with 22 bases between them. CDR3 length: 16 residues. Germline V lookup: CDR1 TVYSNPD, CDR2 GDNSRS (reference sequence).

This clone appeared a few times. Translating this DNA gives a protein that differs at residue 7 from the TCRdb one, which belongs to a much larger clone; a read error is likely, and the protein shown is this translation. The V and J genes are TRDV1 and TRDJ1; TRDD3 might be the D (10 bases). CDR1 is TSWWSYY, CDR2 QGS, per germline. This CDR3 has 25 amino acids. The ends were cut back, 9 bases at V and 0 bases at J, with 47 bases in the middle. CDR3 sequence reads: CALLPKQTFLPLLIVLGDYTDKLIF. The CDR3 nucleotides read TGTGCTCTCTTACCCAAACAGACCTTCCTACCTCTTTTAATTGTACTGGGGGATTACACCGATAAACTCATCTTT.

As to this clone: The TCRdb record carries a much larger clone's protein, which differs from this DNA's translation at residues 8, 17 and 22; a read error is the likely cause, and the protein listed here is the DNA translation. The chain employs TRDV1 and TRDJ1; 9 positions agree with TRDD3. Germline V CDR1 and CDR2: TSWWSYY, QGS. The CDR3 covers 25 residues. The CDR3 DNA follows: TGTGCTCTTGGGGAAGCGGGCCCACACCTGGGGGATGAAGTGAGGAGGTCATTGTACACCGATAACCTCATCTTT. Residues: CALGEAGPHLGDEVRRSLYTDNLIF.